This T cell receptor (beta chain) was found in a study of blood T cells in healthy people across ages. Findings and limits, study-wide: More naive CD4+ cells and higher diversity marked long-lived donors relative to aged donors.

In terms of origin and age, donors were healthy Caucasian individuals from Russia aged roughly 6 to 90. Each donor's blood draw was approximately 10 milliliters of peripheral blood. With a J-beta primer mix and a sample-barcoded 5' primer, a second PCR ran roughly 6 to 11 cycles. Each cDNA molecule, via a template-switch adaptor with 12 random nucleotides, was tagged. Via MiXCR, TCRdb re-called the 5' RACE reads, giving one row per CDR3 protein. The sample shows around 650,000 distinct CDR3 sequences, less than 45% of them seen only once. With respect to this clonotype: Antigen: not known.

The TCR was taken from a man older than 75 in good health. The sample was blood.

The CDR3 here is CSVEGGTGNEKLFF. CDR3 bases: TGCAGCGTTGAAGGTGGGACAGGGAATGAAAAACTGTTTTTT. The gene calls are TRBV29-1 and TRBJ1-4; 9 bases fit TRBD1. There are 14 residues in the CDR3. Germline values: CDR1 SQVTM, CDR2 ANQGSEA. The V and J ends lost 1 base and 5 bases, in that order; junction bases with no gene match: 2.